The clone carrying this T cell receptor (beta chain) was seen a handful of times. MiXCR, run by TCRdb on the 5' RACE reads, gives a single entry per CDR3 protein. This sample carries roughly 750,000 distinct CDR3 sequences, 21% of them seen once, and the ten largest clones take more than 4%. The data stem from a study of identical twins. After removal of 2 bases from V and 5 bases from J, the junction contained 6 bases not matched to a gene. CDR1 ENHRY and CDR2 SYGVKD come from the germline V gene. The CDR3 contains 15 residues. These data were also reused for a study on T cells expressing NK-cell markers. From that report: The TCR beta repertoires originated in sorted CD3+CD56+NKG2C+, CD3+CD56+NKG2C- and CD3+CD56-NKG2C+ T cells. Seven of the eight sequenced donors were classified as HCMV-seropositive, and one was classified as seronegative. In four donors, dominant clonotypes made up about 25-60.1% of CD3+CD56-NKG2C+ cells. It is unclear if expanded NKG2C-expressing clones target HCMV antigens.

This chain connects TRBV10-3 to TRBJ2-1; TRBD2 matches at 7 bases. This clonotype originated in a woman aged 18-29 years in good health. Sequencing was performed on PBMCs. The CDR3 loop reads CAISESGTIDNEQFF. In DNA form, the CDR3 reads TGTGCCATCAGTGAGAGCGGGACTATCGACAATGAGCAGTTCTTC.